The clone carrying this T cell receptor (beta chain) occurred a few times. Everyone who donated was a healthy Caucasian. This sample stems from a study of identical twins. TCRdb reprocessed the 5' RACE reads with MiXCR, giving one entry per CDR3 protein. Of some 790,000 distinct CDR3 sequences listed, over 15% are singletons. This same sample was also part of a study on T cells expressing NK-cell markers.

The receptor was isolated from a woman aged 18-29 years in good health. Sequencing was performed on PBMCs.

The CDR3 loop reads CASSSYPRDSEKHSSYEQYF. The DNA of the CDR3 is TGTGCCAGCAGCTCTTACCCCCGGGACAGCGAAAAACATAGCTCCTACGAGCAGTACTTC. The gene calls are TRBV21-1 and TRBJ2-7; the DNA was not used to check the table's D call, TRBD1. TRBV21-1 is listed as a pseudogene. This CDR3 contains 20 residues.